This T cell receptor beta chain was recovered during a study of blood T cell repertoires in COVID-19. Produced via immunoSEQ multiplex PCR; TCRdb's table is partial and in-frame only. The data show under 300,000 clones, with over 65% seen just once and about 3.1% held by the top ten. Germline V gene sequence: CDR1 SGHKS, CDR2 YYEKEE (reference sequence). This CDR3 has 13 amino acids. V shed 2 bases and J 9 bases; nucleotides not matched to a gene: 5. The sequence was collected from a woman aged 80 or over with acute or convalescent COVID-19. The chain is built from TRBV5-5 and TRBJ2-1; 7 bases agree with TRBD1. Material for sequencing was peripheral blood. CDR3 coding DNA: TGTGCCAGCAGCTTAGGGGGCCCCTTTGAGCAGTTCTTC. This translates into CASSLGGPFEQFF.